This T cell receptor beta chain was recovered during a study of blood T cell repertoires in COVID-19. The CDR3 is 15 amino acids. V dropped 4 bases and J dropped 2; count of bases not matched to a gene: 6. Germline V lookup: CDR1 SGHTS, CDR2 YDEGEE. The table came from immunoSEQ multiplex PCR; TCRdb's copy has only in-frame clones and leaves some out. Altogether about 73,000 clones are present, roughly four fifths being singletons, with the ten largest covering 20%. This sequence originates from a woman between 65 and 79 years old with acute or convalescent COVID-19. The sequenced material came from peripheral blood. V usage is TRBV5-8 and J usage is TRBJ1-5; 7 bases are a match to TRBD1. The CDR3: CASSRRQGGNQPQHF. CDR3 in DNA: TGTGCCAGCAGCCGAAGACAGGGCGGCAATCAGCCCCAGCATTTT.